One sample yielded the 15 T cell receptor beta chains listed below, sequenced in a study of T-cell memory formation after mild COVID-19. TCRdb redid the calling of the 5' RACE reads with MiXCR, one entry per CDR3 protein. The sample lists 250,000 or so distinct CDR3 sequences, roughly 18% occurring once. Sequencing was done on a sample of PBMCs or a T cell subset sorted from them (not recorded which). The receptors stem from a man aged 18 to 30 who had mild COVID-19 (a few samples of this study predate the infection). Cell type and time point are not known.

This clonotype came up a few times. Here the CDR3 reads CASSQDAGVYEQYF. In DNA, the CDR3 is TGCGCCAGCAGCCAAGACGCGGGGGTTTACGAGCAGTACTTC. The chain joins TRBV4-3 to TRBJ2-7; 7 bases align to TRBD2. The CDR3 contains 14 residues. After removal of 0 bases from V and 4 bases from J, the junction contained 3 bases not matched to a gene. Germline CDR1 is LGHNA and CDR2 is YSLEER.

The rearrangement links TRBV5-6 to TRBJ1-1; 7 bases are a match to TRBD1. The CDR3 is 17 amino acids. The germline V gene has CDR1 SGHDT and CDR2 YYEEEE. V shed 1 base, J shed 0 bases, and the junction held 9 bases outside the gene matches. CDR3 protein: CASSLKRDSLMNTEAFF. Written as DNA, the CDR3 is TGTGCCAGCAGCTTGAAACGGGACAGCCTCATGAACACTGAAGCTTTCTTT.

This clonotype was picked up a small number of times. The chain carries TRBV3-1 and TRBJ2-7; tentative D call: TRBD2 (5 bases). Trimming took off 5 bases at V and 2 bases at J, with 19 bases between the two ends. Per the germline V gene, CDR1 is LGHDT and CDR2 is YNNKEL (reference sequence). The CDR3 contains 16 residues. The CDR3 region is CASSGPIWETAYEQYF. CDR3 DNA: TGTGCCAGCAGCGGACCAATCTGGGAGACCGCCTACGAGCAGTACTTC.

This clonotype showed up just a few times. The chain combines TRBV5-1 with TRBJ2-3; tentative D call: TRBD2 (5 bases). Between the trimmed V and J ends, which lost 3 bases and 0 bases, there was a span of 14 bases. CDR3 length: 16 residues. CDR1 is SGHRS and CDR2 is YFSETQ in the germline V gene. The CDR3 nucleotides are TGCGCCAGCAGCTCAGCGCGAGGGCCCAGCACAGATACGCAGTATTTT. As protein: CASSSARGPSTDTQYF. The whole variable domain, remainder taken from reference TRBV5-1 and TRBJ2-3, is KAGVTQTPRYLIKTRGQQVTLSCSPISGHRSVSWYQQTPGQGLQFLFEYFSETQRNKGNFPGRFSGRQFSNSRSEMNVSTLELGDSALYLCASSSARGPSTDTQYFGPGTRLTVL.

There are a few counts of this clonotype. The gene calls are TRBV4-1 and TRBJ2-7; weak D call: TRBD1 (6 bases). The CDR3 runs 14 residues. Trimming stripped 4 bases from V and 6 bases from J, with 16 bases between. The germline V gene has CDR1 MGHRA and CDR2 YSYEKL. The CDR3 sequence: CASSRQDSSIEQYF. The CDR3 DNA reads as TGCGCCAGCAGCCGACAGGACAGCTCGATCGAGCAGTACTTC.

The rearrangement joins TRBV7-2 to TRBJ1-6; 9 positions match TRBD1. Trimming took 5 bases from V and 7 from J; bases not matched to a gene: 3. This CDR3 has 14 amino acids. The germline V gene encodes CDR1 SGHTA and CDR2 FQGNSA. The CDR3 DNA is TGTGCCAGCAGCCGACAGGGGGAGAATTCACCCCTCCACTTT. Translating gives CASSRQGENSPLHF.

The J gene is TRBJ1-1, the V gene TRBV29-1, with 8 positions matching TRBD1. Unmatched junction bases numbered 9, after V lost 8 bases and J lost 10 bases. The germline V gene has CDR1 SQVTM and CDR2 ANQGSEA. CDR3 length: 11 residues. The CDR3 here is CSPDRGGGAFF. The CDR3 region has the DNA TGCAGCCCAGACAGGGGTGGGGGAGCTTTCTTT.

This clonotype was picked up many times. The genes are TRBV3-1 and TRBJ2-5; 11 nucleotides agree with TRBD2. This CDR3 spans 16 amino acids. The trim removed 5 bases at V and 3 bases at J, leaving 8 bases unmatched. CDR1 and CDR2 from the germline V gene are LGHDT and YNNKEL (reference sequence). The CDR3 bases are TGTGCCAGCAGCGCCGCTTTAGCGGGGGGGAAAGAGACCCAGTACTTC. It translates to CASSAALAGGKETQYF.

This clonotype was seen only a few times. V and J are TRBV7-2 and TRBJ2-3; D possibly corresponds to TRBD2 (6 bases). Germline values: CDR1 SGHTA, CDR2 FQGNSA. V shed 5 bases and J shed 3 bases, with 15 bases lying between them. The CDR3 sequence is 15 residues long. CDR3 in DNA: TGTGCCAGCAGCCAACGACTAGGTCGAACAGATACGCAGTATTTT. Protein sequence: CASSQRLGRTDTQYF.

The chain combines TRBV24-1 with TRBJ2-1; 12 bases are a match to TRBD2. J was trimmed by 4 bases and V by 2 bases; bases with no gene match: 8. Germline-derived CDR1 and CDR2 are KGHDR and SFDVKD. This CDR3 has 18 residues. For the CDR3, the DNA is TGTGCCACCAGTGATTCCGCCGGCCTAGCGGGGGGGTACAATGAGCAGTTCTTC. Its translation is CATSDSAGLAGGYNEQFF.

This rearrangement joins TRBV6-4 to TRBJ2-2; a possible D gene is TRBD2 (5 bases). Germline CDR1 is MRHNA and CDR2 is SNTAGT. With 3 bases removed from V and 1 base from J, the gap between germline ends came to 9 bases. This CDR3 is 15 amino acids long. CDR3: CASSEYGVNTGELFF. Here the CDR3 DNA reads TGTGCCAGCAGTGAATACGGGGTGAACACCGGGGAGCTGTTTTTT.

Only a few counts were recorded for this clonotype. The J gene is TRBJ2-1, the V gene TRBV9, with 14 bases that match TRBD2. The CDR3 runs to 18 residues. V dropped 2 bases and J dropped 4; count of bases not matched to a gene: 8. Germline V CDR1 and CDR2: SGDLS, YYNGEE. The DNA for the CDR3 is TGTGCCAGCAGCGTTGCCGGGACTAGCGGGGGCAGGTACAATGAGCAGTTCTTC. It specifies CASSVAGTSGGRYNEQFF.

This clonotype was counted a few times. The V and J genes are TRBV12-3 or TRBV12-4 and TRBJ1-5; no clear D. The length of the CDR3 is 15 residues. V was trimmed by 3 bases and J by 6 bases, leaving 15 bases between them. CDR3 sequence: CASSLNRRQGQPQHF. CDR3 DNA sequence: TGTGCCAGCAGTTTGAATCGCAGGCAAGGTCAGCCCCAGCATTTT.

The sample holds a few counts of this clonotype. V and J are TRBV6-6 and TRBJ2-2, with D perhaps TRBD1 or TRBD2 (5 bases each). The CDR3 totals 13 residues. Trimming removed 2 bases from V and 6 bases from J, with 7 bases in between. Germline V lookup: CDR1 MNHNY, CDR2 SVGAGI (reference sequence). This CDR3 is CASSYEGPGELFF. The DNA of the CDR3 is TGTGCCAGCAGTTACGAGGGGCCCGGGGAGCTGTTTTTT.

The gene calls are TRBV5-1 and TRBJ1-1; D gene unclear. Germline CDR1 is SGHRS and CDR2 is YFSETQ. The length of the CDR3 is 16 residues. Trimming took off 3 bases at V and 4 bases at J, with 19 bases between the two ends. CDR3 coding DNA: TGCGCCAGCAGCTCGTCGGGCAGGTCGGGTGGCACTGAAGCTTTCTTT. Encoded protein: CASSSSGRSGGTEAFF.